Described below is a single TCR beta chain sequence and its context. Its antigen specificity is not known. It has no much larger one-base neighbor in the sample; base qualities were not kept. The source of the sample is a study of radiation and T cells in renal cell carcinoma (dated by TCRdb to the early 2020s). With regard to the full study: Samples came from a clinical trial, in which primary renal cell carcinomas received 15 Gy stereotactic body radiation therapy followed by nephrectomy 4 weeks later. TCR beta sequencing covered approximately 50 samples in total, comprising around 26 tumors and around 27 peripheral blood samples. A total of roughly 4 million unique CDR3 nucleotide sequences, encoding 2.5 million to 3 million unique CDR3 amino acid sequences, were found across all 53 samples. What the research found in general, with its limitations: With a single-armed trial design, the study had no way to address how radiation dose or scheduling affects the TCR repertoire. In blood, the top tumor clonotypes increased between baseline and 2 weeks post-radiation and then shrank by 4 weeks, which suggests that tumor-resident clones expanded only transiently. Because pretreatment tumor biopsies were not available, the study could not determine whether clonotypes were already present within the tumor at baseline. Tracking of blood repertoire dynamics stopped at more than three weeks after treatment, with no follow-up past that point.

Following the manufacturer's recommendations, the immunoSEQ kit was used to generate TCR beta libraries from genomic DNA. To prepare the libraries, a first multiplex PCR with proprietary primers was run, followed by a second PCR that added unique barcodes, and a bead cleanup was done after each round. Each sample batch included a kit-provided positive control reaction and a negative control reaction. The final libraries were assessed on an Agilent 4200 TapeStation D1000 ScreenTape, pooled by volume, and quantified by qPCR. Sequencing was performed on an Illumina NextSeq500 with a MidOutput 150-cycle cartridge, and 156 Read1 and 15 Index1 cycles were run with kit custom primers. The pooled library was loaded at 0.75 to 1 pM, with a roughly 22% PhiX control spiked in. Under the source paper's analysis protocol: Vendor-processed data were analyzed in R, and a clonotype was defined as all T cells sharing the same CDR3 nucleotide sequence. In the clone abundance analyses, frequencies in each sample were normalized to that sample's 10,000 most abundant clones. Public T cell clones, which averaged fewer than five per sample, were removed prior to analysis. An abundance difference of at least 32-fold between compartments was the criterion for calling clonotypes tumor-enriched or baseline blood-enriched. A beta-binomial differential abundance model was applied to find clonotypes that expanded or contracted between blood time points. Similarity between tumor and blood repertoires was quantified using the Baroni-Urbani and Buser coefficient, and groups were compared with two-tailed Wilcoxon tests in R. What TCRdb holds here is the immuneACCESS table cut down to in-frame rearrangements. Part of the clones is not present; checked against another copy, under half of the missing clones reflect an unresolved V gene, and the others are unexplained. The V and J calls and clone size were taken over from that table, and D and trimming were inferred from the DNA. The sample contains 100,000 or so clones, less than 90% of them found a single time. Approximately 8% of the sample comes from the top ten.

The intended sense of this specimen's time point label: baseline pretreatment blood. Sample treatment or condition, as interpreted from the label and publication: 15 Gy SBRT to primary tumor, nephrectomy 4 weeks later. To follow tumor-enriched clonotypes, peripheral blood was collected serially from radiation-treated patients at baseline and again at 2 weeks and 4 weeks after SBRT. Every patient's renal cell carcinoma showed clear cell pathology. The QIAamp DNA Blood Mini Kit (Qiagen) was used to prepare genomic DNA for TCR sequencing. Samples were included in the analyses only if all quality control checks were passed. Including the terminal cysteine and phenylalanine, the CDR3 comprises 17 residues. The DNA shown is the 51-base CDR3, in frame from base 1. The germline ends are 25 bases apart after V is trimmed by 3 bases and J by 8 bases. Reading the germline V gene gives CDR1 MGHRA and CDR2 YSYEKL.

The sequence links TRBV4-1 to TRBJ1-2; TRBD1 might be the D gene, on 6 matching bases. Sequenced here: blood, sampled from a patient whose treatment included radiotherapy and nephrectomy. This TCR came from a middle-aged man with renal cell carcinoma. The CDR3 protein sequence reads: CASSQVPRLNRVLGYTF. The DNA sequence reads TGCGCCAGCAGCCAGGTCCCCCGGCTTAACAGGGTATTAGGCTACACCTTC.